This entry concerns a single T cell receptor beta chain. The antigen is undetermined. This entry belongs to a study of CD8 T cells in ankylosing spondylitis. Between the trimmed V and J ends, which lost 6 bases and 5 bases, there was a span of 11 bases. The germline gives CDR1 LGHDT, CDR2 YNNKEL (reference sequence). The CDR3 contains 14 residues. Findings and caveats of the study: Some motif variants were previously reported in reactive arthritis synovial fluid and blood. Disease-linked clones were reportedly significantly enriched in matched ankylosing spondylitis synovial fluid. Seven or eight highly homologous variants made up a TCR beta motif, and this motif appeared characteristic of ankylosing spondylitis blood.

TCR beta libraries were made by quantitative 5'-RACE with molecular barcodes. In TCRdb, the 5' RACE reads were re-called with MiXCR into one record per CDR3 protein. The sample has roughly 670,000 distinct CDR3 sequences; around 20% are singletons. Source material: blood, either unsorted or a sorted T cell fraction (not recorded which). The clonotype comes from a male donor with ankylosing spondylitis. V is TRBV3-1 and J is TRBJ1-6; D remains unclear. The CDR3 nucleotides are TGTGCCAGCAGATCGGTCGGGGATAATTCACCCCTCCACTTT. It encodes CASRSVGDNSPLHF.